This is a list of T cell receptor beta chains from one sample in a study of human T cells and chemical hapten exposure. One entry per CDR3 protein, called by TCRdb with MiXCR from the RACE reads. The data contain 55,000 to 75,000 distinct CDR3 sequences, approximately 13% of them singletons. Sequenced here: whole blood, sampled in connection with sensitization to the hapten diphenylcyclopropenone (DPC). The receptors were sampled from a young man with alopecia areata. Some clones in this sample may be carry-over from other donors' samples. Both conserved end residues are part of each CDR3. D genes are given only for firm matches. Clone sizes are given selectively: once, few, many, or a class where the clone is expanded.

j_call v_call clone_size d_call cdr3_aa cdr3_nt
TRBJ2-5 TRBV20-1 - - CSAPQRQGNLETQYF TGCAGTGCCCCGCAAAGGCAGGGTAATTTGGAGACCCAGTACTTC
TRBJ1-2 TRBV3-1 - - CASSQFDSGYSYGYTF TGTGCCAGCAGCCAATTCGACAGCGGATACAGCTATGGCTACACCTTC
TRBJ2-7 TRBV7-9 many TRBD1 CASSPTWGQGYEQYF TGTGCCAGCAGCCCGACCTGGGGACAGGGCTACGAGCAGTACTTC
TRBJ1-1 TRBV28 - - CASSLFQAEAFF TGTGCCAGCAGTTTATTCCAGGCTGAAGCTTTCTTT
TRBJ2-3 TRBV2 many - CASSGMDAASTDTQYF TGTGCCAGCAGTGGAATGGACGCCGCGAGCACAGATACGCAGTATTTT
TRBJ1-3 TRBV12-3/TRBV12-4 few - CASSPTGTSGNTIYF TGTGCCAGCAGCCCCACAGGCACCTCTGGAAACACCATATATTTT
TRBJ2-5 TRBV28 few - CASNPVGKTQYF TGTGCCAGCAACCCCGTGGGGAAGACCCAGTACTTC
TRBJ1-2 TRBV2 - - CASSGGGHGYTF TGTGCCAGCAGTGGGGGAGGGCATGGCTACACCTTC
TRBJ2-7 TRBV27 few - CASSPLDAFVSYEQYF TGTGCCAGCAGTCCCTTGGACGCCTTTGTCTCCTACGAGCAGTACTTC
TRBJ1-5 TRBV12-3/TRBV12-4 many - CASNFGDGNQPQHF TGTGCCAGCAACTTCGGGGATGGCAATCAGCCCCAGCATTTT
TRBJ1-1 TRBV29-1 - - CSVLVRATEAFF TGCAGCGTTTTGGTCCGAGCCACTGAAGCTTTCTTT
TRBJ2-7 TRBV15 many TRBD1 CATSKDRASYEQYF TGTGCCACCAGCAAAGACAGGGCTTCCTACGAGCAGTACTTC
TRBJ2-1 TRBV4-2 - - CASSQGRATYNEQFF TGTGCCAGCAGCCAAGGGCGGGCTACCTACAATGAGCAGTTCTTC
TRBJ1-1 TRBV5-1 many TRBD1 CASRPGGRGTEAFF TGCGCCAGCAGGCCAGGGGGACGCGGCACTGAAGCTTTCTTT
TRBJ1-3 TRBV2 many TRBD1 CASTRQGHTIYF TGTGCCAGCACCCGACAGGGACACACCATATATTTT
TRBJ2-5 TRBV29-1 many - CSVGVGIQYF TGCAGCGTTGGGGTGGGCATCCAGTACTTC
TRBJ2-5 TRBV12-3/TRBV12-4 few TRBD2 CASSFSLAGSETQYF TGTGCCAGCAGTTTCTCGCTAGCGGGGTCGGAGACCCAGTACTTC
TRBJ1-2 TRBV19 few - CASSIKGTPGSYGYTF TGTGCCAGTAGTATAAAAGGGACACCGGGGAGCTATGGCTACACCTTC
TRBJ2-3 TRBV24-1 - - CATSDPRGTDTEYF TGTGCCACCAGTGATCCGAGAGGCACAGATACGGAGTATTTT
TRBJ1-5 TRBV27 many - CASSFGQTNQPQHF TGTGCCAGCAGTTTCGGACAGACTAATCAGCCCCAGCATTTT
TRBJ1-2 TRBV29-1 few TRBD1 CSASQGAGYGYTF TGCAGCGCTTCCCAGGGGGCTGGCTATGGCTACACCTTC
TRBJ2-6 TRBV5-1 few - CASSLDRSGANVLTF TGCGCCAGCAGCTTGGATCGCTCTGGGGCCAACGTCCTGACTTTC
TRBJ1-1 TRBV6-2/TRBV6-3 few - CASRYDREAFF TGTGCCAGCAGATACGACAGGGAAGCTTTCTTT
TRBJ2-5 TRBV9 many - CASSLTGETQYF TGTGCCAGCAGCCTGACGGGGGAGACCCAGTACTTC
TRBJ1-5 TRBV4-1 - - CASSQVPESNQPQHF TGCGCCAGCAGCCAAGTTCCAGAGAGCAATCAGCCCCAGCATTTT
TRBJ1-2 TRBV9 many - CASSEFSEDYTF TGTGCCAGCAGCGAATTCTCGGAGGACTACACCTTC
TRBJ1-2 TRBV7-9 - - CASSGRRYGYTF TGTGCCAGCAGCGGGAGAAGGTACGGCTACACCTTC
TRBJ2-1 TRBV2 - TRBD1 CASSYRGLDNEQFF TGTGCCAGCAGTTACAGGGGGCTTGACAATGAGCAGTTCTTC
TRBJ2-6 TRBV29-1 few - CSVGGKTGANVLTF TGCAGCGTTGGGGGGAAAACTGGGGCCAACGTCCTGACTTTC
TRBJ2-3 TRBV19 many - CASSVRTDTQYF TGTGCCAGTAGTGTCCGCACAGATACGCAGTATTTT
TRBJ1-5 TRBV18 many - CASSLRVSNQPQHF TGTGCCAGCTCACTACGCGTTAGCAATCAGCCCCAGCATTTT
TRBJ2-7 TRBV19 few - CASSIQGGEQYF TGTGCCAGTAGTATACAGGGAGGCGAGCAGTACTTC
TRBJ2-3 TRBV6-5 many - CASNGATDTQYF TGTGCCAGCAATGGGGCCACAGATACGCAGTATTTT
TRBJ2-7 TRBV7-9 many - CASSFWIGGGEQYF TGTGCCAGCAGCTTTTGGATCGGCGGCGGCGAGCAGTACTTC
TRBJ2-7 TRBV10-3 - - CAISEPGTGSYEQYF TGTGCCATCAGTGAACCCGGGACGGGCTCCTACGAGCAGTACTTC
TRBJ2-3 TRBV6-1 - - CASSTTGSDTQYF TGTGCCAGCAGTACTACAGGTTCAGATACGCAGTATTTT
TRBJ2-7 TRBV18 many TRBD1 CASSRTGTYEQYF TGTGCCAGCTCACGGACAGGAACCTACGAGCAGTACTTC
TRBJ2-2 TRBV6-1 few - CASSVSSPDTGELFF TGTGCCAGCAGTGTCTCGAGTCCGGACACCGGGGAGCTGTTTTTT
TRBJ1-5 TRBV15 - TRBD1 CATSRGDSQYQPQHF TGTGCCACCAGCAGAGGGGACAGCCAATATCAGCCCCAGCATTTT
TRBJ1-2 TRBV25-1 many - CASSELGGGYPQSYTF TGTGCCAGCAGTGAATTAGGAGGGGGGTACCCTCAAAGCTACACCTTC
TRBJ2-7 TRBV20-1 many TRBD1 CSARDLTGGFYEQYF TGCAGTGCTAGAGATCTGACAGGGGGATTCTACGAGCAGTACTTC
TRBJ1-4 TRBV7-9 - TRBD1 CASSSGQLSLKLFF TGTGCCAGCAGCTCGGGACAGCTAAGTTTAAAACTGTTTTTT
TRBJ2-2 TRBV29-1 few TRBD1 CSVGGTADTGELFF TGCAGCGTTGGGGGGACAGCAGATACCGGGGAGCTGTTTTTT